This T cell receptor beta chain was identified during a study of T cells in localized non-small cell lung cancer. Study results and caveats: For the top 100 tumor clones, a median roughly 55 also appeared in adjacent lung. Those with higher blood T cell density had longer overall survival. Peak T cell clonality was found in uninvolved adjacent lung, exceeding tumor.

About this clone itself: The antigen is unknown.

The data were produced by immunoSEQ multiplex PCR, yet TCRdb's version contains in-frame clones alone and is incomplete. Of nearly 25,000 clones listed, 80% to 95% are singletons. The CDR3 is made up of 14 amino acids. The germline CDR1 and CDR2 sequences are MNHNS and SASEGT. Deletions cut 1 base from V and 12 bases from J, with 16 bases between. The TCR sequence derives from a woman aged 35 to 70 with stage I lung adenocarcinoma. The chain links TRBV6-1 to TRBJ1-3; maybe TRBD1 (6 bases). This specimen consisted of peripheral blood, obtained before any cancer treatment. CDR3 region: CASSEGGAGVGIYF. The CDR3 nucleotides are TGTGCCAGCAGTGAAGGGGGGGCCGGAGTTGGCATATATTTT.